The rows below give T cell receptor beta chains drawn from one sample of a study of patients and donors after allogeneic stem cell transplantation. MiXCR was run by TCRdb on the RT-PCR reads, yielding one entry per CDR3 protein. The sample lists roughly 190,000 distinct CDR3 sequences, around two fifths occurring once. The source material was blood, either unsorted or a sorted T cell fraction (not recorded which). All receptors come from a human donor who was either an allogeneic HSCT recipient or a stem cell or donor lymphocyte infusion donor (not recorded which). It is not recorded whose cells these are; they may come from a transplant donor. The CDR3 runs from the conserved cysteine through the conserved F or W. D genes are given only for firm matches. Some rows mark clone size as missing; the rest say once, few, many or name a class of expanded clone.

clone_size	v_call	d_call	j_call	cdr3_nt	cdr3_aa
few	TRBV14	-	TRBJ2-1	TGTGCCAGCAGCCAGGCGGGACTGGATCAGTTCTTC	CASSQAGLDQFF
few	TRBV15	TRBD1	TRBJ1-1	TGTGCCACCAGCTGGACAGGGAACACTGAAGCTTTCTTT	CATSWTGNTEAFF
-	TRBV12-3/TRBV12-4	-	TRBJ1-1	TGTGCCAGCAGTTTAACCCCCGGGGCTTTGAACACTGAAGCTTTCTTT	CASSLTPGALNTEAFF
-	TRBV10-3	-	TRBJ1-1	TGTGCCATCAGGCCTCTGAGGGACACTGAAGCTTTCTTT	CAIRPLRDTEAFF
-	TRBV9	TRBD2	TRBJ2-7	TGTGCCAGCAGCTTAGGAGGGCGGGAGGGCCCCCACGAGCAGTACTTC	CASSLGGREGPHEQYF
few	TRBV10-3	-	TRBJ1-2	TGTGCCATCAGAGAAAAATGGGACATCGGACTCTGGGGCTACACCTTC	CAIREKWDIGLWGYTF
-	TRBV19	-	TRBJ2-1	TGTGCCAGTAGTATTGAAAGAGGAGTATTCCATGAGCAGTTCTTC	CASSIERGVFHEQFF
many	TRBV19	TRBD1	TRBJ1-5	TGTGCCAGTACCCGGGGACAGGGGAATAGCAATCAGCCCCAGCATTTT	CASTRGQGNSNQPQHF
few	TRBV9	-	TRBJ1-1	TGTGCCAGCAGCGTAGAGCTGGACAACACTGAAGCTTTCTTT	CASSVELDNTEAFF
-	TRBV20-1	-	TRBJ2-7	TGCAGTGCTAGAGATCACCAGCGGAGTATCTACGAGCAGTACTTC	CSARDHQRSIYEQYF
-	TRBV12-3/TRBV12-4	-	TRBJ2-7	TGTGCCAGCAGTACCGGACAGAGGTACTACGAGCAGTACTTC	CASSTGQRYYEQYF
few	TRBV5-1	-	TRBJ1-2	TGCGCCAGCAGCTTACTTTGGGGAGGACCTTTCGATGGCTACACCTTC	CASSLLWGGPFDGYTF
-	TRBV7-9	TRBD1	TRBJ1-2	TGTGCCAGCAGCCCCAGAGACAGGGGCTATGGCTACACCTTC	CASSPRDRGYGYTF
-	TRBV11-3	-	TRBJ1-1	TGTGCCAGCAGCTCCGGGAGGGGTAGTACTGAAGCTTTCTTT	CASSSGRGSTEAFF
-	TRBV6-6	-	TRBJ2-1	TGTGCCAGCAGTTACAGGGACAATGAGCAGTTCTTC	CASSYRDNEQFF
-	TRBV20-1	TRBD2	TRBJ2-1	TGCAGTGCTAGAGGTGGTAATGCCGGGACTAGAAGAATTGAGCAGTTCTTC	CSARGGNAGTRRIEQFF
few	TRBV20-1	-	TRBJ1-2	TGCAGTGCTAGAGGGGCTGACTACACCTTC	CSARGADYTF
-	TRBV27	TRBD1	TRBJ2-7	TGTGCCAGCAGTTACCGGGACAGGACTTACGAGCAGTACTTC	CASSYRDRTYEQYF
few	TRBV12-3/TRBV12-4	-	TRBJ1-5	TGTGCCAGCAGCCCAGCGGGGGATGGCAATCAGCCCCAGCATTTT	CASSPAGDGNQPQHF
-	TRBV6-2/TRBV6-3	-	TRBJ2-7	TGTGCCAGCAGGCGTCTGGGGCAGGAAACGTACGAGCAGTACTTC	CASRRLGQETYEQYF
few	TRBV12-3/TRBV12-4	-	TRBJ1-1	TGTGCCAGCAGTTTAGGCAGTCGCGGCGCTGAAGCTTTCTTT	CASSLGSRGAEAFF
-	TRBV30	-	TRBJ1-3	TGTGCCTGGAGTGGTACGGTGGAGAGAAACACCATATATTTT	CAWSGTVERNTIYF
-	TRBV5-1	-	TRBJ1-2	TGCGCCAGCAGCTTGGCGGCAGGCTCTAACTATGGCTACACCTTC	CASSLAAGSNYGYTF